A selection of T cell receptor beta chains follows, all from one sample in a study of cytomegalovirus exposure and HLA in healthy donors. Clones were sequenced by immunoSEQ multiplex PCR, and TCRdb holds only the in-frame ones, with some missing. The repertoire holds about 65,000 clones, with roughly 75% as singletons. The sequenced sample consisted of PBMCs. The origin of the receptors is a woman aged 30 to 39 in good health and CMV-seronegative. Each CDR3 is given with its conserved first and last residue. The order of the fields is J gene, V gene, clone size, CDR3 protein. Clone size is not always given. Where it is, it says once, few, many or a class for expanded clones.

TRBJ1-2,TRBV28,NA,CASSLGARRTF
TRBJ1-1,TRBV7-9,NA,CASTQGGMNTEAFF
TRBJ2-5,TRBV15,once,CATSRTAGTGEETQYF
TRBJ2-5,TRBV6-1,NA,CASSGLKKETQYF
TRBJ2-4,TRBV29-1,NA,CSVLSGYKNIQYF
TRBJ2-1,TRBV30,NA,CAWSVVSGVYNEQFF
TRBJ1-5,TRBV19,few,CASSINTGYQPQHF
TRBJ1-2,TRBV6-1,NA,CASSEVLVINYGYTF
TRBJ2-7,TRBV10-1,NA,CASSEGTGRSYEQYF
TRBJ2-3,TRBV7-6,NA,CASSSAGGRETDTQYF
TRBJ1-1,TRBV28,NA,CASRERDRVLTEAFF
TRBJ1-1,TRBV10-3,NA,CAIRRVGDTEAFF
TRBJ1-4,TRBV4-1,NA,CASSQESVWGGNEKLFF
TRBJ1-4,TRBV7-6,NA,CASSRQAINEKLFF
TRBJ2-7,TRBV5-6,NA,CASSFEPSYEQYF
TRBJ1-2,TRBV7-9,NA,CASSYLDSPYGYTF
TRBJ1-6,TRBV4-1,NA,CASSQDRTVSYNSPLHF
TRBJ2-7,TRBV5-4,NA,CASSVRLGQGGSYEQYF
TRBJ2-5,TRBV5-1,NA,CASSLASRQIQETQYF
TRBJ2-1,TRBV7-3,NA,CASSLPSGQAGHSYNEQFF
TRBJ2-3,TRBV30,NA,CAWSGTTIPSTSADTQYF
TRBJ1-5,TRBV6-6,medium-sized,CASSSGYGGGEPQHF
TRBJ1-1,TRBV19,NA,CASGVKGDTEAFF